This T cell receptor beta chain stems from a study of CD8+CD57+ T cells in acquired aplastic anemia. In the study overall: Sorted cells (CD4+ and CD8+) yielded DNA amounts that averaged approximately 3.1 ug. The average read count for CD4+ cells in healthy donors was around 10 million.

Study results and caveats: It was found that more than 25 CD8+ CDR3 sequences were shared between patients and controls. In CD8+ cells, Simpson's diversity showed no significant difference between patients and controls.

The germline V and J ends were trimmed by 5 bases and 2 bases, with 7 bases remaining between them. The CDR3 is made up of 12 amino acids. Per the germline V gene, CDR1 is MNHNS and CDR2 is SASEGT. Notes on this clonotype: Its antigen remains unknown.

TCR beta VDJ and CDR3 profiles were obtained from a genomic DNA template. TCRdb re-called the reads through MiXCR, storing one row per CDR3 protein. In the table there are just over 400,000 distinct CDR3 sequences, just under 70% of which are singletons. This chain joins TRBV6-1 and TRBJ2-7; a possible D gene is TRBD2 (5 bases). The sample comprised sorted CD4+, CD8+, or CD8+CD57+ T cells (not recorded which) from PBMCs. This TCR was sampled from a human donor in good health, serving as a control. CDR3 amino acids: CASSLLAYEQYF. The CDR3 DNA reads as TGTGCCAGCAGTTTACTAGCCTACGAGCAGTACTTC.